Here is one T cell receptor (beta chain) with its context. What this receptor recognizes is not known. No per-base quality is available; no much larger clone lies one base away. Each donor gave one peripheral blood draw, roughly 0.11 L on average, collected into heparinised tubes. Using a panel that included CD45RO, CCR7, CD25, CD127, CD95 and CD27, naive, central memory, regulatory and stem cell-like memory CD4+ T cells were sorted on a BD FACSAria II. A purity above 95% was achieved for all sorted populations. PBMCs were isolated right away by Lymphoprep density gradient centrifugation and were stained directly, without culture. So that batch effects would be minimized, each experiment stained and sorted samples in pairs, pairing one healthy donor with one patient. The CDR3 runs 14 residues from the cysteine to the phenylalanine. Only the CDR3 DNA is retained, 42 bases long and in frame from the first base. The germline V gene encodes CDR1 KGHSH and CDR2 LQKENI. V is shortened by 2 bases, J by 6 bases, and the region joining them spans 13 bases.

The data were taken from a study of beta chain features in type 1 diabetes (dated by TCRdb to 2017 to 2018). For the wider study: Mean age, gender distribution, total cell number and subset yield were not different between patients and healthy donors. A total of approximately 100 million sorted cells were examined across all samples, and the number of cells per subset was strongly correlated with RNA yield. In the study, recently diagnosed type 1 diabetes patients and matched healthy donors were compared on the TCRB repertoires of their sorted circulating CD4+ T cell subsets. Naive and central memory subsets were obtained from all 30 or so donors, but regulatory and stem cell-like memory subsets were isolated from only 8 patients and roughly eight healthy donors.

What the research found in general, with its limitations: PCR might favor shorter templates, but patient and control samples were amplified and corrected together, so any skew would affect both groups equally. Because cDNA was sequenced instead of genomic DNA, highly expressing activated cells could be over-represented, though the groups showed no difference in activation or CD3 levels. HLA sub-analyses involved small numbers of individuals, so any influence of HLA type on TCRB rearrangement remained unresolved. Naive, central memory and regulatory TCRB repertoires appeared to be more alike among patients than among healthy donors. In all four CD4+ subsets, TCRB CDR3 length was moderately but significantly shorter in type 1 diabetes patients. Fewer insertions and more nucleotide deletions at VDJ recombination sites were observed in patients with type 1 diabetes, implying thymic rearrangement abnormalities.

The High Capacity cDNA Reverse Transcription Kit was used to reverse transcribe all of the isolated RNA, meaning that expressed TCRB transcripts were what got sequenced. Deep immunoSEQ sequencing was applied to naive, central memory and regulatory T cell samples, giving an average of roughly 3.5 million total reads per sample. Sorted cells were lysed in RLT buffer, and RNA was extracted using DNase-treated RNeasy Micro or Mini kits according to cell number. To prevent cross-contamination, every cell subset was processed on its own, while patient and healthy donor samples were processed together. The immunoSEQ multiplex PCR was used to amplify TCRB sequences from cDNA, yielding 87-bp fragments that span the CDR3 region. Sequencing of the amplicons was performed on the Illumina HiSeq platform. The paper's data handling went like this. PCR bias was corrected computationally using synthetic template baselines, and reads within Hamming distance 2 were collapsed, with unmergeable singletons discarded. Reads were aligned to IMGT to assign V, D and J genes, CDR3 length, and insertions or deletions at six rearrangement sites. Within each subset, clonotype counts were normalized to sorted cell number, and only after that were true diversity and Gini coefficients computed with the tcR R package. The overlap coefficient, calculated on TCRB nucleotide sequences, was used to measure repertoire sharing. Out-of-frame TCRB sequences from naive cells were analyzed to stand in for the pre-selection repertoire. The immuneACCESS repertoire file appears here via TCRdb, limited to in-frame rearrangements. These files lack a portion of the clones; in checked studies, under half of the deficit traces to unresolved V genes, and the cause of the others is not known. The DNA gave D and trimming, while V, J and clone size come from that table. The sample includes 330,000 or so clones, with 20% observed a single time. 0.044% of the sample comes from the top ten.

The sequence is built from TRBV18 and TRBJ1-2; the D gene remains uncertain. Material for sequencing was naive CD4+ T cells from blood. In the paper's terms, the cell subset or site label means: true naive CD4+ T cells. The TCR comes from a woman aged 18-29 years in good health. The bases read TGTGCCAGCTCACCATCGGTCCTTTTTGATGGCTACACCTTC. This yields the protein CASSPSVLFDGYTF.